The clone carrying this T cell receptor (beta chain) was seen a single time. The assay was immunoSEQ multiplex PCR, and TCRdb's table has in-frame clones only and misses some. Of fewer than 45,000 clones detected, about 87% appear once; the ten largest clones hold roughly 1.9%. The CDR3 extends over 15 amino acids. CDR1 is KGHSH, CDR2 LQKENI, per germline. Germline trimming cut 5 bases from V and 2 bases from J; bases unmatched to any gene: 2. These data belong to a study of T cell clonotyping in hematopoietic cell transplantation. Sequencing used peripheral blood mononuclear cells. This rearrangement joins TRBV18 to TRBJ2-2; 10 positions match TRBD2. This TCR was recovered from a woman between 40 and 55 years old in good health. Some clones in this sample may be carry-over from other donors' samples. The CDR3 protein is CASSGTSDNTGELFF. CDR3 coding DNA: TGTGCCAGCTCAGGGACTAGCGACAACACCGGGGAGCTGTTTTTT.